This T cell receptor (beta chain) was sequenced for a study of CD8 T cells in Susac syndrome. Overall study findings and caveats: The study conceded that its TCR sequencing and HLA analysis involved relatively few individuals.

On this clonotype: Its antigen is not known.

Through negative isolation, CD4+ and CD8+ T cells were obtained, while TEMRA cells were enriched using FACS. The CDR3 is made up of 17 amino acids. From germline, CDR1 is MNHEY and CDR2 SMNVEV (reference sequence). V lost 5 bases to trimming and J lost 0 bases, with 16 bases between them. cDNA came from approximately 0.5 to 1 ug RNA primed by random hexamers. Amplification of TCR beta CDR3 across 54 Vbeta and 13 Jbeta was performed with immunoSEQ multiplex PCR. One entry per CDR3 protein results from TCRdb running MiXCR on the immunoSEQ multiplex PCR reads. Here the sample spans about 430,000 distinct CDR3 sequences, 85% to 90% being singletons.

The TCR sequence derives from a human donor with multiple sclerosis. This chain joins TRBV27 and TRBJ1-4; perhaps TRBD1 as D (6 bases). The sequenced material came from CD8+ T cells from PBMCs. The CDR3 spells CASSPGEGLATNEKLFF. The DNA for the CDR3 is TGTGCCAGCAGTCCAGGGGAGGGCCTAGCAACTAATGAAAAACTGTTTTTT.